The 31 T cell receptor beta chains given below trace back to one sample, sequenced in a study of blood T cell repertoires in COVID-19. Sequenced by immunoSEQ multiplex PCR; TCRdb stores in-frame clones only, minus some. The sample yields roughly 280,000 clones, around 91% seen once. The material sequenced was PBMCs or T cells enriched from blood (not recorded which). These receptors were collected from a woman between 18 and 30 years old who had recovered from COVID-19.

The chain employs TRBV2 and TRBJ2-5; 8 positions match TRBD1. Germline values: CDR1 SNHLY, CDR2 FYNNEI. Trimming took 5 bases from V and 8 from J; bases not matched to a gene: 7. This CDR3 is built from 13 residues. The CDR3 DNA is TGTGCCAGCAGTTCGGACAGGGTAGCTACCCAGTACTTC. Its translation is CASSSDRVATQYF.

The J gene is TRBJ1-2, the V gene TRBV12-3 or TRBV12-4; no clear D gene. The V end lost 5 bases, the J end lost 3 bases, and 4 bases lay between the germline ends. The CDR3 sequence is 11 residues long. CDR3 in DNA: TGTGCCAGCAGTACGGACTATGGCTACACCTTC. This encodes CASSTDYGYTF.

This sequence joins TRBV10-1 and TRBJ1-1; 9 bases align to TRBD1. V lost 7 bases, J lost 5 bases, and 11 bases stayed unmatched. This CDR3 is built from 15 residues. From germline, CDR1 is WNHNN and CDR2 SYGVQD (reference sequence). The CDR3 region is CASNNYRTGETEAFF. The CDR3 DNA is TGCGCCAGCAATAATTACAGGACAGGGGAGACTGAAGCTTTCTTT.

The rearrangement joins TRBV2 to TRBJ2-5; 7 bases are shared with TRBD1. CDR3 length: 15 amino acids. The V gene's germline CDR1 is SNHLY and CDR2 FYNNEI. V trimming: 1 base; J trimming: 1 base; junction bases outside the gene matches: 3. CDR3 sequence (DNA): TGTGCCAGCAGTGAAGAGGGGACAGTCCAAGAGACCCAGTACTTC. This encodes CASSEEGTVQETQYF.

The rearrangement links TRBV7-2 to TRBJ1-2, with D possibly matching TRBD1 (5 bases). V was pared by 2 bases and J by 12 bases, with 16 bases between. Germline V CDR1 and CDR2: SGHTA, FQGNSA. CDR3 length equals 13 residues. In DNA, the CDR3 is TGTGCCAGCAGCTTAATGAATAGGGGTTGGGACACCTTC. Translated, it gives CASSLMNRGWDTF.

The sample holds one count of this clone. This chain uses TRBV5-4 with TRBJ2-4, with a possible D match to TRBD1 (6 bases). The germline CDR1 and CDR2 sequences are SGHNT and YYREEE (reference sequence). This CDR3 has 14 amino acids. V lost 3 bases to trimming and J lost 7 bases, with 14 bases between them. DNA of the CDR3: TGTGCCAGCAGCTCCCGGGACAATGGGAACATTCAGTACTTC. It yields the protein CASSSRDNGNIQYF.

CDR3 in DNA: TGTGCCAGCTCACCAGACAGGAGCAATCAGCCCCAGCATTTT. Amino acids: CASSPDRSNQPQHF. This chain joins TRBV18 and TRBJ1-5; D perhaps matches TRBD1 (6 bases). CDR3 length: 14 amino acids. Looked up from germline, CDR1 is KGHSH and CDR2 is LQKENI. V was shortened by 2 bases and J by 1 base, with 6 bases between the two germline ends.

Written as DNA, the CDR3 is TGTGCCGTGGGACAGGGGGCGACTACTAATGAAAAACTGTTTTTT. As protein: CAVGQGATTNEKLFF. The chain is built from TRBV6-5 and TRBJ1-4; 12 bases are shared with TRBD1. The length of the CDR3 is 15 residues. Germline V gene lookup returns CDR1 MNHEY and CDR2 SVGAGI. V was clipped by 11 bases and J by 2 bases; unmatched bases: 6.

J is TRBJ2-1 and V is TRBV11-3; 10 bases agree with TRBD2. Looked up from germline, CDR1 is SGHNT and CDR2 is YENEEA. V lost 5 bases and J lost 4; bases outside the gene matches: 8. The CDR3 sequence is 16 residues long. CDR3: CASSPRTSGVYNEQFF. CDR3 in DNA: TGTGCCAGCAGCCCTAGGACTAGCGGAGTTTACAATGAGCAGTTCTTC.

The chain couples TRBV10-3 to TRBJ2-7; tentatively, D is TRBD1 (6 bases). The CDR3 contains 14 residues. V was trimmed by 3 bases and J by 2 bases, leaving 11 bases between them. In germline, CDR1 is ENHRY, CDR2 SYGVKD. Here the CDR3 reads CAISDIRDTYEQYF. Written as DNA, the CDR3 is TGTGCCATCAGTGATATCCGGGACACCTACGAGCAGTACTTC.

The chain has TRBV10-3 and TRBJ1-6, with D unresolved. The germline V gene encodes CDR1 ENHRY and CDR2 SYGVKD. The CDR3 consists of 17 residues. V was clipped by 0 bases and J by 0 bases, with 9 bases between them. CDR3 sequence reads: CAISESSPSSYNSPLHF. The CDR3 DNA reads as TGTGCCATCAGTGAGTCGTCACCGAGCTCCTATAATTCACCCCTCCACTTT.

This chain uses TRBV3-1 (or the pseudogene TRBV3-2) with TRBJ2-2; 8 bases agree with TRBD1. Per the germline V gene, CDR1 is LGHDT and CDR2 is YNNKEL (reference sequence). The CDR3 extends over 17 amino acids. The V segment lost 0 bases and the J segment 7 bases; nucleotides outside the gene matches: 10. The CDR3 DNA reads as TGTGCCAGCAGCCAAGATGGTCGGACAGGGTGGGTCGGGGAGCTGTTTTTT. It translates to CASSQDGRTGWVGELFF.

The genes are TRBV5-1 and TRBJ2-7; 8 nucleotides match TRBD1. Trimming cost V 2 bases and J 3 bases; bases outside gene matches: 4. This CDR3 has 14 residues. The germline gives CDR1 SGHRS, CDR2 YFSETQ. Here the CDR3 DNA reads TGCGCCAGCAGCTTTGACAGGGGTAGCTACGAGCAGTACTTC. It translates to CASSFDRGSYEQYF.

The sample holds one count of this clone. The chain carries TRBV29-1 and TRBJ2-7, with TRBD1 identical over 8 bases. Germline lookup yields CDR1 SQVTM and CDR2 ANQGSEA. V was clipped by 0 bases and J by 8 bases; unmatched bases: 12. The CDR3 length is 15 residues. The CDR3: CSVEDSGGTGTKQYF. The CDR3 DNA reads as TGCAGCGTTGAAGATTCCGGAGGGACAGGCACTAAGCAGTACTTC.

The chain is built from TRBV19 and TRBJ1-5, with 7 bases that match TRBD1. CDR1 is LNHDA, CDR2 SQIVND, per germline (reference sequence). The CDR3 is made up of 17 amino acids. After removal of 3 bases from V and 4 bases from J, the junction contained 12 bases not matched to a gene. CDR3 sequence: CASSIFNLQGINQPQHF. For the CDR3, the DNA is TGTGCCAGTAGTATTTTTAACTTACAGGGGATAAATCAGCCCCAGCATTTT.

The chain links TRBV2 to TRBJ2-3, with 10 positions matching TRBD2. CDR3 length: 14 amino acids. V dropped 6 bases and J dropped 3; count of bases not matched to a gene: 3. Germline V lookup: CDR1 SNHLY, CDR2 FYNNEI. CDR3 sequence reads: CASRYSGGTDTQYF. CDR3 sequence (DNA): TGTGCCAGCAGGTATAGCGGGGGGACAGATACGCAGTATTTT. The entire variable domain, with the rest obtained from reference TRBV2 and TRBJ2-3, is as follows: EPEVTQTPSHQVTQMGQEVILRCVPISNHLYFYWYRQILGQKVEFLVSFYNNEISEKSEIFDDQFSVERPDGSNFTLKIRSTKLEDSAMYFCASRYSGGTDTQYFGPGTRLTVL.

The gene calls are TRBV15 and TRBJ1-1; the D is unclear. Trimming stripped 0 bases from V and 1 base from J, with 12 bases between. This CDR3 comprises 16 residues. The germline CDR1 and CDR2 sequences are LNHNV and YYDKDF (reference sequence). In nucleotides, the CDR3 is TGTGCCACCAGCAGAGATCTTCTCCGAGGGAACACTGAAGCTTTCTTT. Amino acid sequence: CATSRDLLRGNTEAFF.

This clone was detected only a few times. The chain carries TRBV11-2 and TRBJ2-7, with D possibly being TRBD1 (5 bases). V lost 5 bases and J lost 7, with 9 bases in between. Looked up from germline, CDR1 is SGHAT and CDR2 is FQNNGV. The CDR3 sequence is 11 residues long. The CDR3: CASSPREEQYF. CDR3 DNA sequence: TGTGCCAGCAGCCCCAGGGAAGAGCAGTACTTC.

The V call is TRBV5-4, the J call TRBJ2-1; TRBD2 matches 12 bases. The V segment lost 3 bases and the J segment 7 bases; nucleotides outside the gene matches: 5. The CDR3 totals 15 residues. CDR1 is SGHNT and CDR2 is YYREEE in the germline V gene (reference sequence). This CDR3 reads CASSSKTSGGNEQFF. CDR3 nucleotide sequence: TGTGCCAGCAGCTCGAAGACTAGCGGGGGAAATGAGCAGTTCTTC.

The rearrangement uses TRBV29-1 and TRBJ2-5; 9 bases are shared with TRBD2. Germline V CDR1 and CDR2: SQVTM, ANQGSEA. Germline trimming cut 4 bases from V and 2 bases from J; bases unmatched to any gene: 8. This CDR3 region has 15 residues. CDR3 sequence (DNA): TGCAGCGTTGCGCTAGCGGGGAGGGGTCAAGAGACCCAGTACTTC. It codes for CSVALAGRGQETQYF.

The CDR3: CASSPAGRGISPLHF. CDR3 coding DNA: TGTGCCAGCAGCCCTGCGGGCAGGGGTATATCACCCCTCCACTTT. The rearrangement links TRBV7-9 to TRBJ1-6; tentatively, D is TRBD1 (6 bases). Trimming removed 5 bases from V and 10 bases from J, with 18 bases in between. Germline V gene sequence: CDR1 SEHNR, CDR2 FQNEAQ (reference sequence). CDR3 size: 15 residues.

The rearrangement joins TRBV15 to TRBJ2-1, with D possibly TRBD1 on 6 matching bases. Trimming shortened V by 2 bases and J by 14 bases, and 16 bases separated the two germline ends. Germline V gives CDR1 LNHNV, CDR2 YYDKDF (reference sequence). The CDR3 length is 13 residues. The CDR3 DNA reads TGTGCCACCAGCAGAACTACAGGGTCCGGGGAGTTCTTC. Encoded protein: CATSRTTGSGEFF.

The CDR3 reads CASSQRQGIYGYTF. CDR3 coding DNA: TGTGCCAGCAGCCAACGACAGGGGATCTATGGCTACACCTTC. This chain connects TRBV7-9 to TRBJ1-2; 8 positions agree with TRBD1. This CDR3 has 14 amino acids. Per germline, CDR1 SEHNR and CDR2 FQNEAQ (reference sequence). J lost 4 bases, V lost 5 bases, and 6 bases had no gene match.

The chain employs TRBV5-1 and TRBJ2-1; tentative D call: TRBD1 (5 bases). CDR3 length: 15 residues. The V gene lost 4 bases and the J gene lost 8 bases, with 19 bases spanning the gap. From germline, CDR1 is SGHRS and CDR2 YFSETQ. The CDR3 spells CASSLRTHLGDEQFF. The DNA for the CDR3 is TGCGCCAGCAGCCTAAGGACACACCTTGGCGATGAGCAGTTCTTC. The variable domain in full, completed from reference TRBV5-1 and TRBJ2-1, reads KAGVTQTPRYLIKTRGQQVTLSCSPISGHRSVSWYQQTPGQGLQFLFEYFSETQRNKGNFPGRFSGRQFSNSRSEMNVSTLELGDSALYLCASSLRTHLGDEQFFGPGTRLTVL.

The CDR3 coding sequence is TGTGCCAGCAGCGACAGAACAGGGGGCGCCTACGAGCAGTACTTC. This gives the protein CASSDRTGGAYEQYF. The V call is TRBV5-4, the J call TRBJ2-7; the match to TRBD1 covers 9 bases. The trim removed 4 bases at V and 2 bases at J, leaving 7 bases unmatched. Germline CDR1 SGHNT, CDR2 YYREEE (reference sequence). This CDR3 region has 15 residues.

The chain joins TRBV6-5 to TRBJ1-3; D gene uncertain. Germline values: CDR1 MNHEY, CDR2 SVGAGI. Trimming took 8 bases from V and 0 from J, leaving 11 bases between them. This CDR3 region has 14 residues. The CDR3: CASGPATSGNTIYF. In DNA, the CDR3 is TGTGCCAGCGGGCCAGCCACCTCTGGAAACACCATATATTTT.

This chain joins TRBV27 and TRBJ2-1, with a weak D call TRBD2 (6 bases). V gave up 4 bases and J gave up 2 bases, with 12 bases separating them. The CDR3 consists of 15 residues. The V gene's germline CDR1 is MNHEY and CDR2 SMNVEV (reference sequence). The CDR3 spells CASSSRGSAYNEQFF. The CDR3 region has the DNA TGTGCCAGCAGTTCCCGGGGGTCAGCCTACAATGAGCAGTTCTTC.

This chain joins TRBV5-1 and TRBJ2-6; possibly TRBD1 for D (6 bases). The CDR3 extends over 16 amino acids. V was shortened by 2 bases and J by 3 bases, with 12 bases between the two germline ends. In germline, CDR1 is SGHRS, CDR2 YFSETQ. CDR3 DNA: TGCGCCAGCAGCTTAACCCCAGGGGTTGGGGCCAACGTCCTGACTTTC. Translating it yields CASSLTPGVGANVLTF.

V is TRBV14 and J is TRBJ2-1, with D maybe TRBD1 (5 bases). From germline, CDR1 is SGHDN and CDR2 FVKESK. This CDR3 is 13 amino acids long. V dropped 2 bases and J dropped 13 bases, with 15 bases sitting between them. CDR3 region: CASSQNSDSSQFF. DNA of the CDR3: TGTGCCAGCAGCCAAAACTCAGACAGTTCTCAGTTCTTC. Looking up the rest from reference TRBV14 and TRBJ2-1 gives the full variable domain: EAGVTQFPSHSVIEKGQTVTLRCDPISGHDNLYWYRRVMGKEIKFLLHFVKESKQDESGMPNNRFLAERTGGTYSTLKVQPAELEDSGVYFCASSQNSDSSQFFGPGTRLTVL.

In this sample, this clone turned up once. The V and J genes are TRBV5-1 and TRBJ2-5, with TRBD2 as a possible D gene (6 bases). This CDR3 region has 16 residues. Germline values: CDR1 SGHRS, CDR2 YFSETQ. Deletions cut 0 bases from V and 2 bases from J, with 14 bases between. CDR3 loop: CASSLGGEAGQETQYF. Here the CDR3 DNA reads TGCGCCAGCAGCTTGGGGGGCGAGGCGGGGCAAGAGACCCAGTACTTC.

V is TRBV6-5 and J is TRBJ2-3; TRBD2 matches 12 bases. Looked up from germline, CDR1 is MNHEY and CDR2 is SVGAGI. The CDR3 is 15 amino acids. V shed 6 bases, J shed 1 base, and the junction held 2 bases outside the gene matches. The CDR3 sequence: CASSRLAGGTDTQYF. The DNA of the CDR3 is TGTGCCAGCAGCAGACTAGCGGGGGGCACAGATACGCAGTATTTT.